Here is one T cell receptor (beta chain) with its context. What it binds is unknown. TCRdb passed the reads through MiXCR, listing each CDR3 protein once. The table lists 150,000 or so distinct CDR3 sequences, roughly a fifth of them singletons, with about 25% in the top ten. This record comes from a study of T cell repertoires in cytomegalovirus infection. Looking at the study overall: Use of recently identified HLA-C-restricted and well-studied HLA-B-restricted CMV epitopes was part of the study. Through public TCR beta signatures, both CMV infection and matching HLA type were indicated. The study, taken as a whole, reports: Across the ex vivo response, the dominant clonotypes were HLA-C-restricted CMV-specific TCR beta clonotypes.

Trimming shortened V by 0 bases and J by 1 base, and 16 bases separated the two germline ends. Germline lookup yields CDR1 MNHEY and CDR2 SVGEGT. This CDR3 is 18 amino acids long. The input for sequencing was CD8+ T cells from cultured PBMCs, taken from culture after CMV antigen stimulation. The rearrangement links TRBV6-2 or TRBV6-3 to TRBJ1-5; perhaps TRBD1 as D (6 bases). The origin of this receptor is a human donor in good health (CMV status not recorded). Some clones in this sample may be carry-over from other donors' samples. As DNA, the CDR3 is TGTGCCAGCAGTTACTCCGACCTCGGGACACTCAGCAATCAGCCCCAGCATTTT. It translates to CASSYSDLGTLSNQPQHF.